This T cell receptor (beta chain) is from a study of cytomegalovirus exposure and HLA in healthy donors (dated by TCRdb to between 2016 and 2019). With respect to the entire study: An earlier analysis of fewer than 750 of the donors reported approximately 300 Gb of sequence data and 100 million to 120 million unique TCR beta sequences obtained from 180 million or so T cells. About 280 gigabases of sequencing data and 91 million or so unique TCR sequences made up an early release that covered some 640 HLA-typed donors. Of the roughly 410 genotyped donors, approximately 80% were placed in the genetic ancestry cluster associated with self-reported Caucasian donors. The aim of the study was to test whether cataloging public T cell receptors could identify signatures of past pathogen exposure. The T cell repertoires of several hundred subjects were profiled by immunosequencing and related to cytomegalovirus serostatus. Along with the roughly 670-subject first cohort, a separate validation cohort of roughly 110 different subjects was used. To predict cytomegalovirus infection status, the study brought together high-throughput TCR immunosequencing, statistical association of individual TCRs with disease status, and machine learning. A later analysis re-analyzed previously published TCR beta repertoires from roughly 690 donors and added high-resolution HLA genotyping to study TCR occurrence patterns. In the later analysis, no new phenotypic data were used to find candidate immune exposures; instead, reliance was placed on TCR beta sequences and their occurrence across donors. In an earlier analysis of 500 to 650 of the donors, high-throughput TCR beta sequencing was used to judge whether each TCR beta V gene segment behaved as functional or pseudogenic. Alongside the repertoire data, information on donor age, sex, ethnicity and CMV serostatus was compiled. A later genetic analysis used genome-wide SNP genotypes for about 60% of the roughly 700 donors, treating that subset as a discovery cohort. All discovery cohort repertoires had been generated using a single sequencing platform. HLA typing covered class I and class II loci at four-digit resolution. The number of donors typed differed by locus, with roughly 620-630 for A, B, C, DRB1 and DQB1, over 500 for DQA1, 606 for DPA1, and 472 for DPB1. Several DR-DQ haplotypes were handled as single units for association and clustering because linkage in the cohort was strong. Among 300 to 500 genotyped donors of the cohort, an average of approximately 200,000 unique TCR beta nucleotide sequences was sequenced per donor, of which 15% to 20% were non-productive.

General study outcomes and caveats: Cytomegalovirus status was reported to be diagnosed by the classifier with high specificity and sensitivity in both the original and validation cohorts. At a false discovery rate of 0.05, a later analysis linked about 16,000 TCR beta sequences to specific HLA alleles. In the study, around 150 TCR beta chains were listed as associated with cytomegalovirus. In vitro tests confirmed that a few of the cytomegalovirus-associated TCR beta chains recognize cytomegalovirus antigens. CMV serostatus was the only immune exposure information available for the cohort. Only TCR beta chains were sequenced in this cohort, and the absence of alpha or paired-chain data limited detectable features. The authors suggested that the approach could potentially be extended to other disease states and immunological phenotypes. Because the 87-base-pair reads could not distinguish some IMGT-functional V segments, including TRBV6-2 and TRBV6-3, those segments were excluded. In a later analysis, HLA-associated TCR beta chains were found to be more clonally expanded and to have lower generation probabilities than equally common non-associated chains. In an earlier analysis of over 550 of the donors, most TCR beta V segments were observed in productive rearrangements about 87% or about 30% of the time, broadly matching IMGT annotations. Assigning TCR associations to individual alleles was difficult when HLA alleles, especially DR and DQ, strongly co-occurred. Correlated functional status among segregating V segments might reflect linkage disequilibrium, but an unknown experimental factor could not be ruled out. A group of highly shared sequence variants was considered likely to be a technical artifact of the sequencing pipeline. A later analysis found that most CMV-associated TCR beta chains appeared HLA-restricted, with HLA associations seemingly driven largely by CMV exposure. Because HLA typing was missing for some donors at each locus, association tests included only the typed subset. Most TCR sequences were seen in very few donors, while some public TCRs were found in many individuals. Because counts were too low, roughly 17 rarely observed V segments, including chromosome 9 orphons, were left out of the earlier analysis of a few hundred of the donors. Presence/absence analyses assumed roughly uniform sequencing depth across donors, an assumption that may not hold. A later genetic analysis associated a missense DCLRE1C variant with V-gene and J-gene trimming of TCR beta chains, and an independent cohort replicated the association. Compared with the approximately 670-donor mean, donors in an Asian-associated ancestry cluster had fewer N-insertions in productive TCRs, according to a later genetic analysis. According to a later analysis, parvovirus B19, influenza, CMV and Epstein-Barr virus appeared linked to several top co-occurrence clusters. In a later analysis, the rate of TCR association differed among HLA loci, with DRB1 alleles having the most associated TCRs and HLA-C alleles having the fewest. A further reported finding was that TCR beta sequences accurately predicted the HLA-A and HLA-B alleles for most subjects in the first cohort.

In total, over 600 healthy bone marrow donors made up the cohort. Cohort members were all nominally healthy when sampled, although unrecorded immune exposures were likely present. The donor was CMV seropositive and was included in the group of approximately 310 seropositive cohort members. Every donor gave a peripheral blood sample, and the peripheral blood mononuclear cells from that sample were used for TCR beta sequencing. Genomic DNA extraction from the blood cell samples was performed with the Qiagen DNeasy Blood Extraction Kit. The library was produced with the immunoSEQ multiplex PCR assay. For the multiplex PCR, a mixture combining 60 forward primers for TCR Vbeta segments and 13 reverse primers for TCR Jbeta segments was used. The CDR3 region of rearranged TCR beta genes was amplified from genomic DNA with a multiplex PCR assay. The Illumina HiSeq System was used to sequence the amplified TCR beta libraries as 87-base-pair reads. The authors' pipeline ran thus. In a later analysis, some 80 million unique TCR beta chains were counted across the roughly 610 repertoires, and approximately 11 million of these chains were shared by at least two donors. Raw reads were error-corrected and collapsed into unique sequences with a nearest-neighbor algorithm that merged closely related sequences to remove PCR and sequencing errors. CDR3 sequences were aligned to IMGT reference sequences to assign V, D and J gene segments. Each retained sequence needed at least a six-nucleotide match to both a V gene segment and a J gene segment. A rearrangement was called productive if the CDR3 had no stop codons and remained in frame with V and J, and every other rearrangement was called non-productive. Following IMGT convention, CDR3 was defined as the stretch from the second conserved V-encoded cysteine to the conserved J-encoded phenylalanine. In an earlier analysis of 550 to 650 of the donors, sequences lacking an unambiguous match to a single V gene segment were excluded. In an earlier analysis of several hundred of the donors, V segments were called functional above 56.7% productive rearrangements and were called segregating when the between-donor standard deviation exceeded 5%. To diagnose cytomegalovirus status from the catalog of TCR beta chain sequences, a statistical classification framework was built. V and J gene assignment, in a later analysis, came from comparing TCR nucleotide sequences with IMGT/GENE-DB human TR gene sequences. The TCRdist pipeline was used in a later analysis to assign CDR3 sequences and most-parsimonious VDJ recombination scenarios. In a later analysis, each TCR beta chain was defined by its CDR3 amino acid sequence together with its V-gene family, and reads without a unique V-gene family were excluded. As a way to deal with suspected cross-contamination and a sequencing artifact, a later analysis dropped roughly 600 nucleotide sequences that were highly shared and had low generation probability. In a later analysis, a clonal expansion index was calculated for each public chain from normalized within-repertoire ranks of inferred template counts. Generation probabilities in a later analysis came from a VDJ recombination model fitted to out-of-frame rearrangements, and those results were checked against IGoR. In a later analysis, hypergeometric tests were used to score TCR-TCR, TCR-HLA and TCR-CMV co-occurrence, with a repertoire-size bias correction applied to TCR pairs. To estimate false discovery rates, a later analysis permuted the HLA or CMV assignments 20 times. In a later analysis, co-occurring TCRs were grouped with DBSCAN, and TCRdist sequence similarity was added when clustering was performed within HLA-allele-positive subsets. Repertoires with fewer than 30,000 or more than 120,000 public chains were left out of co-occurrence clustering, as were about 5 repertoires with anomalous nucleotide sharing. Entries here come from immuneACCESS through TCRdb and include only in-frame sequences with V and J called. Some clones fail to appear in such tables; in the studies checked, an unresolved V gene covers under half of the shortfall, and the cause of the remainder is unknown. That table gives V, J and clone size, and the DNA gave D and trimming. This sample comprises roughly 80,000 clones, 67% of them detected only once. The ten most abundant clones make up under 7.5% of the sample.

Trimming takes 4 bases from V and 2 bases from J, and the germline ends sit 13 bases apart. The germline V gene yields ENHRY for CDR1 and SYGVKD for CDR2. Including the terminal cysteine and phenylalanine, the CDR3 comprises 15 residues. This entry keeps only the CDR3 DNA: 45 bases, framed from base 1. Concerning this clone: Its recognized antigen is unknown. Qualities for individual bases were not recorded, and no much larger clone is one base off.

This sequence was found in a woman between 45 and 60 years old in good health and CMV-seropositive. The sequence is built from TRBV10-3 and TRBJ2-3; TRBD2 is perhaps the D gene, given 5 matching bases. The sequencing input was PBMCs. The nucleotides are TGTGCCATCAGTGCCATGGATAGCGACACAGATACGCAGTATTTT. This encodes CAISAMDSDTDTQYF.